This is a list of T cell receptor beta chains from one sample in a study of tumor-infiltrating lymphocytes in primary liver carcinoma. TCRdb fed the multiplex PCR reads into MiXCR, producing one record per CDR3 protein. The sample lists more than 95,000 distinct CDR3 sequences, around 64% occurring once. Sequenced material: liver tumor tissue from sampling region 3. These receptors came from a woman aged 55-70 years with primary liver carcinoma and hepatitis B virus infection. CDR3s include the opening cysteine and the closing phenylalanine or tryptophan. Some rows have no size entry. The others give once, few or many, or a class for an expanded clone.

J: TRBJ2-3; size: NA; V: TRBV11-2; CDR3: CASSLVTETEQADTQYF
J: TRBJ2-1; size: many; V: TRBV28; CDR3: CASRRSLRGSGRYNEQFF
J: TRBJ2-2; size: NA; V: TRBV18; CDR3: CASSPQQAGELFF
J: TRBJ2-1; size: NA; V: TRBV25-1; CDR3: CASSETSGRSNNERFF
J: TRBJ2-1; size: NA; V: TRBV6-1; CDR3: CAISEAEDDEQLF
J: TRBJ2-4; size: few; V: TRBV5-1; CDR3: CASSWGQGAGNIQYF
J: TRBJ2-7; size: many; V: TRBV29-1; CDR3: CSVEWVAKPYEQYF
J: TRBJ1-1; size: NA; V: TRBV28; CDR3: CASSFHHTEAFF
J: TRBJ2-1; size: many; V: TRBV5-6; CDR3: CASSLGLTSGNEQFF
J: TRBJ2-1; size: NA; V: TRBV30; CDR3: CAWSVGRSNNEEFF
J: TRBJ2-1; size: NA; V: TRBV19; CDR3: CASTKTGRNEQFF
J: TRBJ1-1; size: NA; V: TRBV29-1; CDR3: CSARYRNLNTEAFF
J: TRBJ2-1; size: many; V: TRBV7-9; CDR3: CASSRTLGQFF
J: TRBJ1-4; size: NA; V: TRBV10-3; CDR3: CATSAGTVTGDEKLFF
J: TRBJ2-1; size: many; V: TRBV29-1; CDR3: CSGDSDSYNEQFF
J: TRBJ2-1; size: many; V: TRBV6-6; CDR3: CASSTQGGREFF
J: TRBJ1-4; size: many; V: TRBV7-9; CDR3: CASSNGGANEKLFF
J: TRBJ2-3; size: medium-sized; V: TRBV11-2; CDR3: CASSSYGQRTDTQYF
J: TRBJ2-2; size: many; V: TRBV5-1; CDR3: CASSFQLPNTGELFF
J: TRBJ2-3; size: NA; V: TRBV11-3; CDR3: CGSSRTSGTTDARYF
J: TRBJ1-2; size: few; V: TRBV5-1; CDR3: CASRPDGNYGYTF
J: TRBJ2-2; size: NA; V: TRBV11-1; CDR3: CARGLQVGELFF
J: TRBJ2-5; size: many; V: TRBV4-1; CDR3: CASSPIRAQETQYF
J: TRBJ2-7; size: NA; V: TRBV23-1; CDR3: CASRRRDPGVYEQYF
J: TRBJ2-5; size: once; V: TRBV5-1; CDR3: CASSFERAGQEIQYF
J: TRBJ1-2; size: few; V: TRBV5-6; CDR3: CASSLRLGKRSYTF
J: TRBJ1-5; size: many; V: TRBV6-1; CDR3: CASTTGGSNQPQHF
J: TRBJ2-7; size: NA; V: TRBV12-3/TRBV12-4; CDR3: CASREDIRAYGYEQYF
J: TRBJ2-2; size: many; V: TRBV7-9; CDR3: CASTNPGETANTGELFF
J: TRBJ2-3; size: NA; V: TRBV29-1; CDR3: CSVVGRRGADRQYF
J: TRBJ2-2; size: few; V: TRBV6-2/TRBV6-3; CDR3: CASSSGMPGELSF
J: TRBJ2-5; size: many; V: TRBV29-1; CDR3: CSVGGTSGTQETQYF
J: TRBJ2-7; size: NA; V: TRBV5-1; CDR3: CAISLGAGGEQYF
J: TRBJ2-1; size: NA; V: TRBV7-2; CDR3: CASSWTHPDNEQFF
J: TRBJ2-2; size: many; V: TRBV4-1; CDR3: CASSLGLAGASGELFF
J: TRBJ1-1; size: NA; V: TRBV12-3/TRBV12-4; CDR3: CASSLTGKDTEAFF
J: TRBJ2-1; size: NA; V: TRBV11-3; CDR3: CASSATCGGQYNEQFF
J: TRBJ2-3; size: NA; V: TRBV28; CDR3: CASSPAGGITDMQYF
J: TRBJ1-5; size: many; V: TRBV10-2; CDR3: CASRGDGDNQPQHF
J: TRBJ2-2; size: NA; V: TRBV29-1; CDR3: CSVGTSGNSGELFF
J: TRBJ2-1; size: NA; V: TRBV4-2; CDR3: CASSHLAGRDNEQFF
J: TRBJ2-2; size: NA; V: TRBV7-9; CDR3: CANSLGPGELFF
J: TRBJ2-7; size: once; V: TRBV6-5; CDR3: CAGTYRGYEQYF
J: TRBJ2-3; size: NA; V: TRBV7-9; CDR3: CASSLVTSGITDTQYF
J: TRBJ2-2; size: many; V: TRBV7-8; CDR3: CASSFRQGPGELFF
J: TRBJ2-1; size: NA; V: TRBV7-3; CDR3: CASSSTGLAGNNEQFF
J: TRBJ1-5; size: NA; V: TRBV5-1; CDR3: CASSLEAGTNQPQHF
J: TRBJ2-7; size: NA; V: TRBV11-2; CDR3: CVSSLGQDYEQYF
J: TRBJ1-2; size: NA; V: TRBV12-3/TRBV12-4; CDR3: CASSPGQGTNGYTF
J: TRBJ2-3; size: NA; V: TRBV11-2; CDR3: CASDIVGSTDTQYF
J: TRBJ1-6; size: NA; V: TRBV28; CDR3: CAGSFPTSSYNSPLHF
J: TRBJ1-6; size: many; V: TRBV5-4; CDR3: CASTTAGYNSPLHF